Below, 14 T cell receptor beta chains from the same sample are listed, as sequenced in a study of T cells in Graves' hyperthyroidism and ophthalmopathy. Using RNA transcripts as the source, TCR beta CDR3 regions were amplified. During a first-round RT-PCR of the TCR CDR3, the HTBI primer set was used. A single record per CDR3 protein comes from TCRdb applying MiXCR to the multiplex PCR reads. The data hold around 490,000 distinct CDR3 sequences, with just under 20% observed a single time. The sequencing input was blood. The receptors were gathered from a man aged 35-49 years with Graves' ophthalmopathy.

Details on this clonotype: The junction departs from germline at one end; a sequencing error may be responsible. This sequence joins TRBV20-1 and TRBJ2-1; TRBD2 might be the D (5 bases). Germline V lookup: CDR1 DFQATT, CDR2 SNEGSKA (reference sequence). CDR3 length: 15 residues. CDR3: CSTRSAPSDYNEQFF. The CDR3, as DNA: TGCAGTACTAGGTCGGCCCCATCTGACTACAATGAGCAGTTCTTC.

Ten or more counts support this clonotype. The chain links TRBV12-3 or TRBV12-4 to TRBJ2-3; D possibly corresponds to TRBD2 (5 bases). V lost 7 bases and J lost 7, with 9 bases in between. This CDR3 is 11 amino acids long. CDR3 nucleotides: TGTGCCAGCAAGGTCGGGAATACGCAGTATTTT. Translation gives CASKVGNTQYF.

The rearrangement joins TRBV4-3 to TRBJ2-3; tentatively, D is TRBD2 (5 bases). Germline assignment: CDR1 LGHNA and CDR2 YSLEER. CDR3 length: 16 residues. The ends were cut back, 1 base at V and 6 bases at J, with 17 bases in the middle. CDR3 in amino acids: CASSQVLSGHADTQYF. The CDR3 bases are TGCGCCAGCAGCCAAGTGCTGAGCGGTCATGCGGATACGCAGTATTTT.

This clonotype was seen ten or more times. The rearrangement links TRBV11-2 to TRBJ2-7; 8 bases map to TRBD1. The ends lost 4 bases at V and 4 bases at J; junction bases unmatched: 6. The germline V gene encodes CDR1 SGHAT and CDR2 FQNNGV. The CDR3 runs 14 residues. This chain's CDR3 is CASSSARGLYEQYF. The CDR3, as DNA: TGTGCCAGCAGCTCTGCCAGGGGGCTATACGAGCAGTACTTC.

There are many counts of this clonotype. The chain couples TRBV11-1 to TRBJ1-2; D is perhaps TRBD1 (6 bases). Germline CDR1 reads SGHAT; CDR2 reads FQDESV (reference sequence). V lost 6 bases, J lost 4 bases, and 12 bases lay in between. This CDR3 spans 13 amino acids. CDR3 in amino acids: CASSTGSLYGYTF. The DNA of the CDR3 is TGTGCCAGCAGTACAGGGTCTCTCTATGGCTACACCTTC.

This clonotype turned up a few times. The junction differs from germline at one of its ends, possibly a read error. The V call is TRBV20-1, the J call TRBJ1-1, with D possibly matching TRBD1 (6 bases). Looked up from germline, CDR1 is DFQATT and CDR2 is SNEGSKA (reference sequence). This CDR3 has 15 amino acids. CDR3 protein: CSVRQVASENTEAFF. CDR3 in DNA: TGCAGTGTTAGACAGGTAGCCTCAGAGAACACTGAAGCTTTCTTT.

This clonotype was counted only a few times. This chain links TRBV6-2 or TRBV6-3 with TRBJ1-1; 7 bases line up with TRBD1. This CDR3 has 14 residues. The germline V gene has CDR1 MNHEY and CDR2 SVGEGT. The V gene end was trimmed by 6 bases and the J gene end by 0 bases; junction bases not matched to a gene: 4. The CDR3 nucleotides read TGTGCCAGCAGAACGGGACAGCTGAACACTGAAGCTTTCTTT. As protein: CASRTGQLNTEAFF.

This clonotype was counted many times. The V call is TRBV10-3, the J call TRBJ1-5, with D perhaps TRBD1 (6 bases). The CDR3 covers 14 residues. Germline lookup yields CDR1 ENHRY and CDR2 SYGVKD. Between the trimmed V and J ends, which lost 2 bases and 4 bases, there was a span of 9 bases. The CDR3, as DNA: TGTGCCATCAGTGAGGAGGGGGGGAATCAGCCCCAGCATTTT. Its protein is CAISEEGGNQPQHF.

V is TRBV18 and J is TRBJ2-1, with TRBD2 matching 7 bases. V gave up 3 bases and J gave up 3 bases; unmatched junction bases: 11. The CDR3 is 17 residues long. The germline gives CDR1 KGHSH, CDR2 LQKENI. The CDR3 nucleotides are TGTGCCAGCTCACCCCACCGAGCGGGGCTTAGCTACAATGAGCAGTTCTTC. As protein: CASSPHRAGLSYNEQFF.

The chain has TRBV19 and TRBJ2-2, with a tentative D call TRBD1 (5 bases). Looked up from germline, CDR1 is LNHDA and CDR2 is SQIVND (reference sequence). The germline V and J ends were trimmed by 6 bases and 2 bases, with 19 bases remaining between them. The CDR3 is 17 residues long. The CDR3 DNA reads TGTGCCAGTAGAATGCGGCGCCTAGACAGCAACACCGGGGAGCTGTTTTTT. As protein: CASRMRRLDSNTGELFF.

This clonotype was detected only a few times. The V and J genes are TRBV19 and TRBJ1-1, with 9 bases aligning to TRBD1. The V and J ends lost 7 bases and 1 base, in that order; junction bases with no gene match: 13. CDR1 is LNHDA and CDR2 is SQIVND in the germline V gene (reference sequence). The CDR3 runs 17 residues. CDR3 coding DNA: TGTGCCAGTAAAAAGGCAGGGACAGGGACTTCGAACACTGAAGCTTTCTTT. Translated: CASKKAGTGTSNTEAFF.

Details on this clonotype: It may be a read error: a sequence one base away is much more abundant. This sequence joins TRBV5-4 and TRBJ2-3; 7 bases match TRBD1. The germline CDR1 and CDR2 sequences are SGHNT and YYREEE (reference sequence). CDR3 size: 13 residues. V was pared by 2 bases and J by 4 bases, with 1 base of the junction left unmatched. The CDR3 bases are TGTGCCAGCAGCTTTGGACAGGCAGATACGCAGTATTTT. It codes for CASSFGQADTQYF.

The chain combines TRBV18 with TRBJ1-4; D is uncertain. The V end was cut by 3 bases, the J end by 3 bases, with 8 bases between. Germline CDR1 is KGHSH and CDR2 is LQKENI. The CDR3 is 14 residues long. The CDR3 DNA reads TGTGCCAGCTCACCCCGACAAGCTAATGAAAAACTGTTTTTT. Its protein product is CASSPRQANEKLFF. Using reference TRBV18 and TRBJ1-4 for the parts outside the CDR3, the full variable domain is NAGVMQNPRHLVRRRGQEARLRCSPMKGHSHVYWYRQLPEEGLKFMVYLQKENIIDESGMPKERFSAEFPKEGPSILRIQQVVRGDSAAYFCASSPRQANEKLFFGSGTQLSVL.

This clonotype was detected only a few times. The chain couples TRBV20-1 to TRBJ2-7; D might be TRBD2 (6 bases). The V end was cut by 0 bases, the J end by 9 bases, with 6 bases between. The CDR3 length is 10 residues. The germline V gene has CDR1 DFQATT and CDR2 SNEGSKA (reference sequence). This CDR3 is CSARERGQYF. The DNA of the CDR3 is TGCAGTGCTAGAGAGCGGGGGCAGTACTTC.